Included here is one TCR beta chain sequence, with context. The antigen remains unidentified. The source of the sample is a study of cytomegalovirus exposure and HLA in healthy donors. Study overall: Among the roughly 400 genotyped donors, approximately 80% were placed in the Caucasian-associated ancestry cluster.

Primers included in the PCR were 60 Vbeta and 13 Jbeta primers. Libraries were prepared by immunoSEQ multiplex PCR; TCRdb keeps only in-frame clonotypes and omits some of them. The table has around 150,000 clones, 65% to 80% seen once; the top ten hold roughly 3%. V was cut by 4 bases and J by 3 bases, with 19 bases left in between. Germline V gene sequence: CDR1 SGHRS, CDR2 YFSETQ. CDR3 length: 16 amino acids. Study conclusions and caveats: Sequencing depth roughly uniform across donors was assumed in presence/absence analyses.

The sample was PBMCs. This rearrangement joins TRBV5-1 to TRBJ1-1; D not resolved. The origin of this receptor is a man aged 35 to 55 in good health and CMV-seronegative. CDR3 sequence reads: CASSETWAGIDTEAFF. The DNA of the CDR3 is TGCGCCAGCAGCGAGACTTGGGCCGGGATAGACACTGAAGCTTTCTTT.